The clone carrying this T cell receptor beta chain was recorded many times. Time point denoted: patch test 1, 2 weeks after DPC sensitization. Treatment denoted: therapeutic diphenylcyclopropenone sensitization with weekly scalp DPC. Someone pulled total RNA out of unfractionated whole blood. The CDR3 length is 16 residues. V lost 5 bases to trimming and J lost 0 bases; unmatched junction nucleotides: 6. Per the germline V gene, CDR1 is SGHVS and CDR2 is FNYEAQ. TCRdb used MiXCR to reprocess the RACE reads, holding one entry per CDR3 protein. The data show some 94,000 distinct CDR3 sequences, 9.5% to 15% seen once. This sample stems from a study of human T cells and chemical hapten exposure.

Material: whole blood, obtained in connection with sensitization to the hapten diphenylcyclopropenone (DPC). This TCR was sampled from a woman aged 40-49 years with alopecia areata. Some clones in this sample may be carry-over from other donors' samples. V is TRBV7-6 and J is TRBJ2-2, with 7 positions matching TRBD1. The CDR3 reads CASSPRQGANTGELFF. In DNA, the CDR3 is TGTGCCAGCAGCCCTCGCCAGGGGGCGAACACCGGGGAGCTGTTTTTT. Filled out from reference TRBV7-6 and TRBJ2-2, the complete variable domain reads GAGVSQSPRYKVTKRGQDVALRCDPISGHVSLYWYRQALGQGPEFLTYFNYEAQQDKSGLPNDRFSAERPEGSISTLTIQRTEQRDSAMYRCASSPRQGANTGELFFGEGSRLTVL.